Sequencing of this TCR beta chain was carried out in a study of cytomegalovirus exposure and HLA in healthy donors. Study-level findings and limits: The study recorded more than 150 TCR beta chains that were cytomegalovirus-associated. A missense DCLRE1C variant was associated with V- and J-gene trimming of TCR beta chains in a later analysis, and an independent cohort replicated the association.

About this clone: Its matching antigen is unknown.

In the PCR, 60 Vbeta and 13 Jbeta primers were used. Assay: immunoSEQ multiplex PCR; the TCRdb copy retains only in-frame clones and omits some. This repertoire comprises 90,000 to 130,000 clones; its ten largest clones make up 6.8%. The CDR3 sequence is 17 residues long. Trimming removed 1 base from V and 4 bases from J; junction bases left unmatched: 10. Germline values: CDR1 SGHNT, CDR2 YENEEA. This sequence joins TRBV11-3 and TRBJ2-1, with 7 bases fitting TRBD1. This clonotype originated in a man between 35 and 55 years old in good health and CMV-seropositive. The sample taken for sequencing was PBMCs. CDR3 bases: TGTGCCAGCAGCTTAGGGGGGATCGGGACAGTTTACAATGAGCAGTTCTTC. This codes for CASSLGGIGTVYNEQFF.